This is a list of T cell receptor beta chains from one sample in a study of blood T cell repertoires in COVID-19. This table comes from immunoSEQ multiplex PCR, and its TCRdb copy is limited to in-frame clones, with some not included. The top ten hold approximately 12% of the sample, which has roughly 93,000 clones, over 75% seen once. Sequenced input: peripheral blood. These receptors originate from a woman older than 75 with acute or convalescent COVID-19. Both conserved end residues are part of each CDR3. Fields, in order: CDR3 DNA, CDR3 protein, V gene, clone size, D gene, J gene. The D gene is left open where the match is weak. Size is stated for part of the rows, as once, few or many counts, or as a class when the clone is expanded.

DNA: TGTGCCAGCAGCTTTTCCCCCGGACTAGCGGGGGTCGGGCAGTACTTC; CDR3: CASSFSPGLAGVGQYF; V: TRBV5-4; size: NA; D: TRBD2; J: TRBJ2-7
DNA: TGTGCCACCGCCCGGGACAGGGTTGGGGAGACCCAGTACTTC; CDR3: CATARDRVGETQYF; V: TRBV24-1; size: NA; D: TRBD1; J: TRBJ2-5
DNA: TGTGCCAGCAGCTTGGGACTAGCGGGGGCCGGTGAGCAGTTCTTC; CDR3: CASSLGLAGAGEQFF; V: TRBV5-4; size: NA; D: TRBD2; J: TRBJ2-1
DNA: TGTGCCAGCAGGGAAGGGGACTATGGCTACACCTTC; CDR3: CASREGDYGYTF; V: TRBV6-6; size: NA; D: NA; J: TRBJ1-2
DNA: TGTGCCAGCGGGGGGCAGGGGGCCTCCCTCCACTTT; CDR3: CASGGQGASLHF; V: TRBV2; size: NA; D: TRBD1; J: TRBJ1-6
DNA: TGTGCCAGCAGTACAGGGCTGGGGGAGACCCAGTACTTC; CDR3: CASSTGLGETQYF; V: TRBV5-4; size: NA; D: NA; J: TRBJ2-5
DNA: TGCGCCAGCAGCTTGCTAGCGGGGGAGGCCTACGAGCAGTACTTC; CDR3: CASSLLAGEAYEQYF; V: TRBV5-1; size: NA; D: TRBD2; J: TRBJ2-7
DNA: TGTGCCAGCAGTTTACTAGGGCAGGGGGCGGGTGAGCAGTACTTC; CDR3: CASSLLGQGAGEQYF; V: TRBV28; size: NA; D: TRBD1; J: TRBJ2-7
DNA: TGTGCCAGCAGTTACAGGGTTTCCGGGGAGCTGTTTTTT; CDR3: CASSYRVSGELFF; V: TRBV12-3/TRBV12-4; size: once; D: NA; J: TRBJ2-2
DNA: TGTGCCAGCAGCTTATCAGGGGGAATGGGGAGAGAGCAGTACTTC; CDR3: CASSLSGGMGREQYF; V: TRBV7-9; size: NA; D: TRBD1; J: TRBJ2-7
DNA: TGTGCCAGCGGCCGAGACGGGAACTATGGCTACACCTTC; CDR3: CASGRDGNYGYTF; V: TRBV7-3; size: NA; D: NA; J: TRBJ1-2
DNA: TGTGCCAGCAGCACCGCCGGGACAGGGTTTAACGAGCAGTACTTC; CDR3: CASSTAGTGFNEQYF; V: TRBV5-4; size: NA; D: TRBD1; J: TRBJ2-7
DNA: TGTGCCAGCAGCTTAGGGACAGGGTTGGGCAGCACAGATACGCAGTATTTT; CDR3: CASSLGTGLGSTDTQYF; V: TRBV11-2; size: NA; D: TRBD1; J: TRBJ2-3
DNA: TGCGCCAGCAGCCAAGATCACAGGGGTGACTCACCCCTCCACTTT; CDR3: CASSQDHRGDSPLHF; V: TRBV4-3; size: NA; D: TRBD1; J: TRBJ1-6
DNA: TGTGCCAGCAGCTTAGCGGGATATCAGCCCCAGCATTTT; CDR3: CASSLAGYQPQHF; V: TRBV11-2; size: NA; D: NA; J: TRBJ1-5
DNA: TGTGCCAGTAGTATGGGGACTAGCGGGGAAGAGACCCAGTACTTC; CDR3: CASSMGTSGEETQYF; V: TRBV19; size: NA; D: TRBD2; J: TRBJ2-5
DNA: TGTGCCAGCAGTTTAAGTAGGCTAGCCGATGAGCAGTTCTTC; CDR3: CASSLSRLADEQFF; V: TRBV28; size: NA; D: NA; J: TRBJ2-1
DNA: TGTGCCAGCCGACCGTCGGAGCCTAATGAAAAACTGTTTTTT; CDR3: CASRPSEPNEKLFF; V: TRBV6-5; size: NA; D: NA; J: TRBJ1-4
DNA: TGTGCCAGTAGTATAAATAAAGGAGGTCAAGAGACCCAGTACTTC; CDR3: CASSINKGGQETQYF; V: TRBV19; size: NA; D: NA; J: TRBJ2-5
DNA: TGTGCCAGCAGTTCAAGCGGGGGGCTGGGCTATGGCTACACCTTC; CDR3: CASSSSGGLGYGYTF; V: TRBV28; size: once; D: NA; J: TRBJ1-2
DNA: TGCGCCAGCAGCTTAACAGGGGCCGGAAACACCATATATTTT; CDR3: CASSLTGAGNTIYF; V: TRBV5-1; size: NA; D: TRBD1; J: TRBJ1-3
DNA: TGTGCCAGCAGCTTGGTGCGAGGGTACACCGGGGAGCTGTTTTTT; CDR3: CASSLVRGYTGELFF; V: TRBV5-8; size: NA; D: NA; J: TRBJ2-2
DNA: TGTGCCAGCAGCCTATCATGGACAGGGGCCTCACCCCTCCACTTT; CDR3: CASSLSWTGASPLHF; V: TRBV11-2; size: NA; D: TRBD1; J: TRBJ1-6
DNA: TGTGCCAGCGAGGGCGGGAACTACTATGGCTACACCTTC; CDR3: CASEGGNYYGYTF; V: TRBV2; size: once; D: NA; J: TRBJ1-2
DNA: TGTGCCAGCAGCTTAGGCCAGGATTATGGCTACACCTTC; CDR3: CASSLGQDYGYTF; V: TRBV7-2; size: NA; D: NA; J: TRBJ1-2
DNA: TGTGCCAGCAGTGGGGGACTAGCGGGAACGATCAGAGAGCAGTTCTTC; CDR3: CASSGGLAGTIREQFF; V: TRBV25-1; size: NA; D: TRBD2; J: TRBJ2-1
DNA: TGTGCCAGCAGCCAGGGGGGACGTAGGGAGACCCAGTACTTC; CDR3: CASSQGGRRETQYF; V: TRBV7-2; size: once; D: NA; J: TRBJ2-5
DNA: TGTGCCATCCACCCCCCTTTGACAGGGAATTATGGCTACACCTTC; CDR3: CAIHPPLTGNYGYTF; V: TRBV28; size: NA; D: TRBD1; J: TRBJ1-2
DNA: TGTGCCAGCAGCCTCACCGGGACACTATACTCTGGAAACACCATATATTTT; CDR3: CASSLTGTLYSGNTIYF; V: TRBV3-1/TRBV3-2; size: NA; D: NA; J: TRBJ1-3
DNA: TGCGCCAGCAGCTTGGAAACATATTCTGAAGCTTTCTTT; CDR3: CASSLETYSEAFF; V: TRBV5-1; size: NA; D: NA; J: TRBJ1-1
DNA: TGTGCCAGCTCTGAGGGGGAAAGCGGCGGCGACGATGGCTACACCTTC; CDR3: CASSEGESGGDDGYTF; V: TRBV18; size: NA; D: NA; J: TRBJ1-2
DNA: TGTGCCACCAGCAGAGCACCGGGACAGGGGACCTTATGGTCACAGCCCCAGCATTTT; CDR3: CATSRAPGQGTLWSQPQHF; V: TRBV15; size: NA; D: TRBD1; J: TRBJ1-5
DNA: TGTGCCAGCAGCTTGAATGAGCTCCAGGGTTCACCCCTCCACTTT; CDR3: CASSLNELQGSPLHF; V: TRBV7-9; size: NA; D: NA; J: TRBJ1-6
DNA: TGTGCCAGCAGTTACACCCTCCTAGCGGGGGGGGACACCTACGAGCAGTACTTC; CDR3: CASSYTLLAGGDTYEQYF; V: TRBV6-2/TRBV6-3; size: once; D: TRBD2; J: TRBJ2-7
DNA: TGTGCCAGCAGCCCCTCAGGGAGGGGTGATCAGCCCCAGCATTTT; CDR3: CASSPSGRGDQPQHF; V: TRBV3-1/TRBV3-2; size: NA; D: NA; J: TRBJ1-5
DNA: TGTGCCAGCAGGCCGGGACAGGGGGAAAACTATGGCTACACCTTC; CDR3: CASRPGQGENYGYTF; V: TRBV28; size: NA; D: TRBD1; J: TRBJ1-2
DNA: TGTGCCAGCAGCTCCCAAGGGGTTGGGACAGGGGAACTGAATCAGCCCCAGCATTTT; CDR3: CASSSQGVGTGELNQPQHF; V: TRBV21-1; size: few; D: NA; J: TRBJ1-5
DNA: TGTGCCAGTAGTATCGGATCGACAGGGGCTGACTCTGGAAACACCATATATTTT; CDR3: CASSIGSTGADSGNTIYF; V: TRBV19; size: NA; D: TRBD1; J: TRBJ1-3
DNA: TGTGCCAGCAGTCCCCAGACAGGGAATAGCAATCAGCCCCAGCATTTT; CDR3: CASSPQTGNSNQPQHF; V: TRBV28; size: NA; D: TRBD1; J: TRBJ1-5
DNA: TGCGCCAGCAACAAACTTGGTGCAGGGGGAATGGATGAGCAGTTCTTC; CDR3: CASNKLGAGGMDEQFF; V: TRBV5-1; size: NA; D: TRBD1; J: TRBJ2-1
DNA: TGCAGCGTCTCCCCGCAGACAGGGGATGGCTACACCTTC; CDR3: CSVSPQTGDGYTF; V: TRBV29-1; size: once; D: TRBD1; J: TRBJ1-2
DNA: TGTGCCTCGGCGGGGGCTAGCACAGATACGCAGTATTTT; CDR3: CASAGASTDTQYF; V: TRBV24-1; size: NA; D: NA; J: TRBJ2-3
DNA: TGCAGCGTTGTAGAAGGGAGGAGCACTGAAGCTTTCTTT; CDR3: CSVVEGRSTEAFF; V: TRBV29-1; size: NA; D: NA; J: TRBJ1-1
DNA: TGTGCCAGCAGCCCCGAGAGGGTCGGGACCCAGTACTTC; CDR3: CASSPERVGTQYF; V: TRBV7-9; size: NA; D: NA; J: TRBJ2-5
DNA: TGCGCCAGCAGCCCCCTAGGTGCGGGGACCCGCACAGATACGCAGTATTTT; CDR3: CASSPLGAGTRTDTQYF; V: TRBV5-1; size: once; D: NA; J: TRBJ2-3
DNA: TGTGCCAGCAGCCAGGCCAGGGGGCGCGGCACTGAAGCTTTCTTT; CDR3: CASSQARGRGTEAFF; V: TRBV3-1/TRBV3-2; size: NA; D: TRBD1; J: TRBJ1-1
DNA: TGTGCCAGCACCCCTAGCGGGGGTTATGGCTACACCTTC; CDR3: CASTPSGGYGYTF; V: TRBV7-9; size: NA; D: NA; J: TRBJ1-2
DNA: TGTGCCAGCAGGGACACCGTCACAGATACGCAGTATTTT; CDR3: CASRDTVTDTQYF; V: TRBV27; size: once; D: NA; J: TRBJ2-3
DNA: TGTGCCAGCAGCTTGGCAGGACTAGCGGGGGCCACCTACAATGAGCAGTTCTTC; CDR3: CASSLAGLAGATYNEQFF; V: TRBV5-5; size: NA; D: TRBD2; J: TRBJ2-1
DNA: TGTGCCAGCAACCCGCAGGGGGGACTTATCGGGTCACCCCTCCACTTT; CDR3: CASNPQGGLIGSPLHF; V: TRBV2; size: NA; D: TRBD1; J: TRBJ1-6
DNA: TGTGCCAGCATGGAGGATGGGAATCAGCCCCAGCATTTT; CDR3: CASMEDGNQPQHF; V: TRBV2; size: once; D: NA; J: TRBJ1-5
DNA: TGTGCCAGCAGTGAGGGCAGGGTCGGCAATCAGCCCCAGCATTTT; CDR3: CASSEGRVGNQPQHF; V: TRBV2; size: few; D: NA; J: TRBJ1-5